The 9 T cell receptor beta chains reported below all come from one sample, sequenced in a study of shared clonotypes between healthy human individuals. Clones were read by immunoSEQ multiplex PCR, and TCRdb kept only the in-frame ones, dropping some. The sample consists of some 900,000 clones, approximately 80% of them appearing once. The sequencing input was memory CD4+ T cells sorted from blood. The subset denotes: CD45RA-negative fraction. The receptors here all came from a man aged 18 to 30 in good health.

There are a few counts of this clone. J is TRBJ1-5 and V is TRBV10-2, with 9 bases identical to TRBD1. V trimming: 3 bases; J trimming: 0 bases; junction bases outside the gene matches: 6. Germline CDR1 WSHSY, CDR2 SAAADI. The CDR3 loop spans 17 amino acids. CDR3 sequence (DNA): TGCGCCAGCAGTGATTTTACAGGGGGCCATAGCAATCAGCCCCAGCATTTT. It codes for CASSDFTGGHSNQPQHF.

This clone was recorded once. The chain is built from TRBV6-5 and TRBJ1-6, with 7 bases identical to TRBD1. The CDR3 contains 14 residues. Germline V CDR1 and CDR2: MNHEY, SVGAGI. The V and J ends lost 7 bases and 6 bases, in that order; junction bases with no gene match: 6. For the CDR3, the DNA is TGTGCCAGCACCTATGGACAGGCTAATTCACCCCTCCACTTT. Its translation: CASTYGQANSPLHF.

The chain is built from TRBV5-6 and TRBJ1-2, with D hard to call. V lost 0 bases, J lost 5 bases, and 17 bases lay in between. The germline gives CDR1 SGHDT, CDR2 YYEEEE. CDR3 length: 16 residues. Here the CDR3 reads CASSLGTGGLEYGYTF. The CDR3 bases are TGTGCCAGCAGCTTGGGGACGGGTGGATTAGAATATGGCTACACCTTC.

V is TRBV19 and J is TRBJ2-4, with 8 bases matching TRBD1. The CDR3 totals 13 residues. Germline V lookup: CDR1 LNHDA, CDR2 SQIVND (reference sequence). V shed 3 bases, J shed 8 bases, and the junction held 3 bases outside the gene matches. The CDR3 loop is CASSMVQGDIQYF. The CDR3 DNA reads as TGTGCCAGTAGTATGGTACAGGGGGACATTCAGTACTTC.

V usage is TRBV4-3 and J usage is TRBJ1-1; perhaps TRBD1 as D (5 bases). The V end lost 1 base, the J end lost 3 bases, and 15 bases lay between the germline ends. The length of the CDR3 is 16 residues. Germline V gene lookup returns CDR1 LGHNA and CDR2 YSLEER. DNA of the CDR3: TGCGCCAGCAGCCAAGGGCCCTCCGGGGCGGACACTGAAGCTTTCTTT. It encodes CASSQGPSGADTEAFF.

The chain has TRBV5-1 and TRBJ2-3; TRBD2 matches 11 bases. Germline assignment: CDR1 SGHRS and CDR2 YFSETQ. The CDR3 length is 14 residues. Unmatched junction bases numbered 5, after V lost 9 bases and J lost 2 bases. The CDR3 protein is CATSLAGDTDTQYF. CDR3 bases: TGCGCCACCTCACTAGCGGGGGACACAGATACGCAGTATTTT.

V is TRBV2 and J is TRBJ1-2; a weak D match, TRBD1 (5 bases). CDR1 is SNHLY and CDR2 is FYNNEI in the germline V gene. The CDR3 is made up of 13 amino acids. The V end was cut by 5 bases, the J end by 7 bases, with 14 bases between. The CDR3 spells CASSRPGLGGYTF. For the CDR3, the DNA is TGTGCCAGCAGTCGCCCGGGACTCGGTGGCTACACCTTC.

This sequence joins TRBV7-8 and TRBJ2-5; TRBD1 aligns across 8 bases. Germline CDR1 is SGHVS and CDR2 is FQNEAQ. With 5 bases clipped from V and 2 bases from J, the junction kept 13 bases outside the gene matches. This CDR3 is built from 17 residues. This chain's CDR3 is CASSPSFGDRIQETQYF. CDR3 sequence (DNA): TGTGCCAGCAGCCCATCCTTTGGGGACAGGATTCAAGAGACCCAGTACTTC.

V is TRBV6-6 and J is TRBJ1-5; D perhaps matches TRBD1 (6 bases). The CDR3 is 14 amino acids. The V gene lost 5 bases and the J gene lost 4 bases, with 12 bases spanning the gap. Germline CDR1 and CDR2: MNHNY and SVGAGI (reference sequence). CDR3 sequence: CASSTQGLNQPQHF. The CDR3 DNA reads as TGTGCCAGCAGTACACAGGGACTGAATCAGCCCCAGCATTTT.